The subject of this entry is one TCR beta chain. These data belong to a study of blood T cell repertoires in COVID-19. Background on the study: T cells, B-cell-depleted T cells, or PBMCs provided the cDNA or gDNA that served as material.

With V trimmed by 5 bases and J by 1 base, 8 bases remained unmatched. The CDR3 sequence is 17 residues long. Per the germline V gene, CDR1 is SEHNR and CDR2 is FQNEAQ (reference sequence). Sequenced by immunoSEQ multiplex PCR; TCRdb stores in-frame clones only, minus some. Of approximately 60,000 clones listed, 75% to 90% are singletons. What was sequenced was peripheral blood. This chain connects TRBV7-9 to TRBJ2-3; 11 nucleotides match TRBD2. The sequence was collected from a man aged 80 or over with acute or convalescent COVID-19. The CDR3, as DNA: TGTGCCAGCAGCGCAGCCTCGGGACTAGCGGGCACAGATACGCAGTATTTT. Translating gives CASSAASGLAGTDTQYF.